This TCR beta chain was sequenced for a study of shared clonotypes between healthy human individuals. General study points: How much donors shared clonotypes was expected to be affected by sequencing depth. Shared across several donors were roughly 4.7% of the naive CD4 clonotypes. Rarefaction showed sorted-subset sequencing was incomplete despite large depth.

TCRdb keeps only in-frame clones here, not all; method: immunoSEQ multiplex PCR. The sample lists more than 1.2 million clones; roughly 98.5% were seen once. As regards this clone: Its antigen is undetermined.

Germline-derived CDR1 and CDR2 are SGHTA and FQGNSA. The CDR3 is made up of 16 amino acids. Deletions cut 5 bases from V and 4 bases from J, with 18 bases between. The V gene is TRBV7-2, the J gene TRBJ1-5; TRBD1 is a possible D gene (6 bases). Sequencing was done on a sample of naive CD4+ T cells sorted from blood. The subset denotes: CD45RA+ positively selected. This receptor was taken from a young man in good health. DNA of the CDR3: TGTGCCAGCAGCCCTGAGGGGGGTAGGGGAAATCAGCCCCAGCATTTT. Encoded protein: CASSPEGGRGNQPQHF.